Below are 5 T cell receptor beta chains sequenced from a single sample in a study of T cell changes during pregnancy in multiple sclerosis. Method: immunoSEQ multiplex PCR; TCRdb's copy keeps in-frame clones and lacks some. The sample carries roughly 44,000 clones, 88% recorded once. The sample in question was CD8+ T cells from peripheral blood mononuclear cells, obtained after pregnancy. The receptors come from a female donor in good health, enrolled as a control in a pregnancy study.

This chain connects TRBV16 to TRBJ1-2, with D uncertain. Trimming cost V 4 bases and J 2 bases, with 11 bases left between them. Germline values: CDR1 KGHSY, CDR2 FQNENV. This CDR3 has 14 residues. CDR3: CASSPNAVNYGYTF. The CDR3 DNA sequence: TGTGCCAGCAGCCCGAACGCGGTGAACTATGGCTACACCTTC.

The V and J genes are TRBV28 and TRBJ1-3; maybe TRBD1 (5 bases). The CDR3 is 14 residues long. The V gene's germline CDR1 is MDHEN and CDR2 SYDVKM. With 8 bases removed from V and 2 bases from J, the gap between germline ends came to 13 bases. The chain's CDR3 is CASWVRVTGNTIYF. The CDR3 DNA reads TGTGCCAGCTGGGTCAGGGTGACTGGAAACACCATATATTTT. The full variable domain, with the rest looked up from reference TRBV28 and TRBJ1-3, is DVKVTQSSRYLVKRTGEKVFLECVQDMDHENMFWYRQDPGLGLRLIYFSYDVKMKEKGDIPEGYSVSREKKERFSLILESASTNQTSMYLCASWVRVTGNTIYFGEGSWLTVV.

This chain's CDR3 is CASSLYRLTDTQYF. The CDR3 DNA follows: TGTGCCAGCAGCTTATACAGATTAACAGATACGCAGTATTTT. The chain uses TRBV7-9 and TRBJ2-3; unclear D gene. Germline V lookup: CDR1 SEHNR, CDR2 FQNEAQ (reference sequence). This CDR3 comprises 14 residues. Trimming removed 2 bases at V and 3 bases at J, with 9 bases between.

J is TRBJ1-1 and V is TRBV18, with 7 bases that match TRBD1. Germline values: CDR1 KGHSH, CDR2 LQKENI. The CDR3 spans 13 residues. J was trimmed by 7 bases and V by 6 bases; bases with no gene match: 8. The CDR3 sequence: CASSLPGTVEAFF. In DNA, the CDR3 is TGTGCCAGCTCTCTCCCCGGGACAGTTGAAGCTTTCTTT.

The V gene is TRBV2, the J gene TRBJ1-2, with D possibly matching TRBD1 (5 bases). Trimming shortened V by 6 bases and J by 5 bases, and 16 bases separated the two germline ends. In germline, CDR1 is SNHLY, CDR2 FYNNEI. The CDR3 has 14 residues. The CDR3 sequence is CASRPGGVLYGYTF. CDR3 coding DNA: TGTGCCAGCAGGCCCGGGGGGGTATTGTATGGCTACACCTTC.